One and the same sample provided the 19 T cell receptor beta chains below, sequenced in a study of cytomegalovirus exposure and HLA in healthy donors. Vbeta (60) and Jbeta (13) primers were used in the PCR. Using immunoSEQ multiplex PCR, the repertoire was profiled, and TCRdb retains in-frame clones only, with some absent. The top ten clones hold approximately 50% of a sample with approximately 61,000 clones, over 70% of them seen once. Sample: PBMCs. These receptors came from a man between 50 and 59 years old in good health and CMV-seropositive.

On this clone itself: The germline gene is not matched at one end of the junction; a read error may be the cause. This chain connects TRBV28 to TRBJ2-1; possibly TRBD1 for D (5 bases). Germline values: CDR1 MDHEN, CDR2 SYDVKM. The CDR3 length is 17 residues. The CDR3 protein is CVSSLEPIEGDFNEQFF. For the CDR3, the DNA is TGTGTCAGCAGTTTGGAGCCTATAGAAGGGGATTTCAATGAGCAGTTCTTC.

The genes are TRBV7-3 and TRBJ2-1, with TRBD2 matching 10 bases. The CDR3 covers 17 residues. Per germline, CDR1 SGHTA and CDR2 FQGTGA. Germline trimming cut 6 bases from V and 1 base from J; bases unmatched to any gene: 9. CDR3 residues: CASSRHGSGGSYNEQFF. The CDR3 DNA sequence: TGTGCCAGCAGTCGACACGGTAGCGGGGGGTCCTACAATGAGCAGTTCTTC.

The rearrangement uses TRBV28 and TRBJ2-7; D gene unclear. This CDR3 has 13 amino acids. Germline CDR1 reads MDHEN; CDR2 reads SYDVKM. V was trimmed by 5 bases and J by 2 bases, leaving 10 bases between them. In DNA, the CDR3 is TGTGCCAGCAGTCCCTCCAGGACCTACGAGCAGTACTTC. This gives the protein CASSPSRTYEQYF.

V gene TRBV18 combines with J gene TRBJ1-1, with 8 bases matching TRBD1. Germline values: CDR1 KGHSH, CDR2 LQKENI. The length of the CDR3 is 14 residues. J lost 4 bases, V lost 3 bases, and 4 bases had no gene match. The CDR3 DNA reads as TGTGCCAGCTCACCCGGACAGGGTGGCACTGAAGCTTTCTTT. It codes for CASSPGQGGTEAFF.

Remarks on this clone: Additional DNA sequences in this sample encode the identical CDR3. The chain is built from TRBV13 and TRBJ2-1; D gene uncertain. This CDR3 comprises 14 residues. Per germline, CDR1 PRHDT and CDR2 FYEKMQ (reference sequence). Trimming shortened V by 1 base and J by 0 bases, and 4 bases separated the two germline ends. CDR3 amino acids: CASSLAGSYNEQFF. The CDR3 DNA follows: TGTGCCAGCAGCTTAGCGGGCTCCTACAATGAGCAGTTCTTC. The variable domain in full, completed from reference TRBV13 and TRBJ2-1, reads AAGVIQSPRHLIKEKRETATLKCYPIPRHDTVYWYQQGPGQDPQFLISFYEKMQSDKGSIPDRFSAQQFSDYHSELNMSSLELGDSALYFCASSLAGSYNEQFFGPGTRLTVL.

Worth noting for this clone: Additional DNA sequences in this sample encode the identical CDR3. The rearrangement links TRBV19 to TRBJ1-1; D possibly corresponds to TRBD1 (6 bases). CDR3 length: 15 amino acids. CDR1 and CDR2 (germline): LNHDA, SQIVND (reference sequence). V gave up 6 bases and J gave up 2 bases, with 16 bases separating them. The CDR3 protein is CASRERVGANTEAFF. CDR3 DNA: TGTGCCAGTAGGGAACGAGTGGGGGCCAACACTGAAGCTTTCTTT.

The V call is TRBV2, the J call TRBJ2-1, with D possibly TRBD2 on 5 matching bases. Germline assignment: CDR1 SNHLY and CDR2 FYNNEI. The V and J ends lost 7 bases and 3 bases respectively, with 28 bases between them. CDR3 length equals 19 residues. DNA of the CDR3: TGTGCCAGCAATTCCCAACTCCGGACTTCAAAGGATATCTACAATGAGCAGTTCTTC. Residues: CASNSQLRTSKDIYNEQFF.

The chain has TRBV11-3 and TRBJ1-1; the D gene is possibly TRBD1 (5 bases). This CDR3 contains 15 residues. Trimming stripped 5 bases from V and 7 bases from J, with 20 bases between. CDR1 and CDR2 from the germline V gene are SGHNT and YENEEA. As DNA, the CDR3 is TGTGCCAGCAGCCCGACCCGGGGGTCCCGGGGTGAAGCTTTCTTT. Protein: CASSPTRGSRGEAFF.

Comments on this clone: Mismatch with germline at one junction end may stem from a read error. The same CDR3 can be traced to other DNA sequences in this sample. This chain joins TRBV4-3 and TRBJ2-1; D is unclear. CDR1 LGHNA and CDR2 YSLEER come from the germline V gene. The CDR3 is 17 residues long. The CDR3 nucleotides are TGCGCCAGCAGACAAGATCCGATCGTACTCATATCCAATGAGCAGTTCTTC. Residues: CASRQDPIVLISNEQFF.

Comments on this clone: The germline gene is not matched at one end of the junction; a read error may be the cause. The CDR3 nucleotides are TGCGCCACCAGCGCTACAGATAGCTCCTACAATGAGCAGTTCTTC. This translates into CATSATDSSYNEQFF. This sequence joins TRBV5-1 and TRBJ2-1; D gene uncertain. The CDR3 covers 15 residues. Germline CDR1 and CDR2: SGHRS and YFSETQ.

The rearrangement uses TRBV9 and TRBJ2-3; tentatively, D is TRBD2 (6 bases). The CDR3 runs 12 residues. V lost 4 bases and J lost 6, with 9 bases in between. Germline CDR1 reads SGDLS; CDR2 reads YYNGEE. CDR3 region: CASSPSGDTQYF. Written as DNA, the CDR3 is TGTGCCAGCAGCCCCAGCGGGGATACGCAGTATTTT.

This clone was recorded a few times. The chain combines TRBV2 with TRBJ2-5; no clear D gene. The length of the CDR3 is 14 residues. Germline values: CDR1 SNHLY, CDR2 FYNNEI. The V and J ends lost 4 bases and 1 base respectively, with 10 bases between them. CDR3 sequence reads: CASSVGRSQETQYF. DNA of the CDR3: TGTGCCAGCAGTGTGGGTCGGAGCCAAGAGACCCAGTACTTC.

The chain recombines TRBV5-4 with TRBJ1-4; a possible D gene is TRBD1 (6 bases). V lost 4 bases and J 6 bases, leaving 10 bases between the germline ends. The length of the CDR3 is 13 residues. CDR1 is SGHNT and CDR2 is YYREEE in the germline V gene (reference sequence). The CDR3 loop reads CASSNRQDEKLFF. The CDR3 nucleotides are TGTGCCAGCAGCAACCGACAGGATGAAAAACTGTTTTTT.

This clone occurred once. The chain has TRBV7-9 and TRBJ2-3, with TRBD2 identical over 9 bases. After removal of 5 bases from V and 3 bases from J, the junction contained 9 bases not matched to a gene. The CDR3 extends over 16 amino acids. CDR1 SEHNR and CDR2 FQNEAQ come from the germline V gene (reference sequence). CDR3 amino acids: CASSPRLAGRTDTQYF. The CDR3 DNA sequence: TGTGCCAGCAGCCCCCGGCTAGCGGGAAGAACAGATACGCAGTATTTT.

The CDR3 region has the DNA TGTGCCAGCAGCCCTGACAGGGTAACTCACAACGAGCAGTACTTC. Its translation: CASSPDRVTHNEQYF. The genes are TRBV5-4 and TRBJ2-5; 7 nucleotides agree with TRBD1. The DNA end is a closer match to TRBJ2-7, so the J assignment may be wrong. Per germline, CDR1 SGHNT and CDR2 YYREEE (reference sequence). The CDR3 extends over 15 amino acids.

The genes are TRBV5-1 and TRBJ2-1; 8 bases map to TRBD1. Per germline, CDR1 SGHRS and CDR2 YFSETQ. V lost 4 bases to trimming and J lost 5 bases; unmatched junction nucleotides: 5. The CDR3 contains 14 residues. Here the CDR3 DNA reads TGCGCCAGCAGCGACTGGACAGGGAACAATGAGCAGTTCTTC. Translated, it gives CASSDWTGNNEQFF.

CDR3 sequence: CASNNLNSGANVLTF. CDR3 sequence (DNA): TGTGCCAGCAATAACTTAAACTCTGGGGCCAACGTCCTGACTTTC. The J gene is TRBJ2-6, the V gene TRBV2; D gene uncertain. V lost 7 bases to trimming and J lost 0 bases, with 10 bases between them. Germline CDR1 is SNHLY and CDR2 is FYNNEI. CDR3 length equals 15 residues.

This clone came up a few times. CDR3 amino acids: CASSLEPTGGSYEQYF. DNA of the CDR3: TGTGCCAGCAGCTTGGAGCCGACAGGGGGGTCCTACGAGCAGTACTTC. This chain joins TRBV5-5 and TRBJ2-7; 9 nucleotides match TRBD1. This CDR3 is built from 16 residues. Losses at the gene ends were 0 bases for V and 1 base for J; bases not matched to a gene: 5. Germline V CDR1 and CDR2: SGHKS, YYEKEE (reference sequence). The whole variable domain, filled in from reference TRBV5-5 and TRBJ2-7, reads DAGVTQSPTHLIKTRGQQVTLRCSPISGHKSVSWYQQVLGQGPQFIFQYYEKEERGRGNFPDRFSARQFPNYSSELNVNALLLGDSALYLCASSLEPTGGSYEQYFGPGTRLTVT.

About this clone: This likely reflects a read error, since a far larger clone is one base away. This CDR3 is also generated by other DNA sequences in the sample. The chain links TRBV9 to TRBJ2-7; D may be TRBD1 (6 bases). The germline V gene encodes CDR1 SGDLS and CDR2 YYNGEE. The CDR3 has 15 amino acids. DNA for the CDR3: TGTGCAAGCAGCTCCCAGGGGCCCAGCTCCTACGAGCAGTACTTC. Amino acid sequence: CASSSQGPSSYEQYF. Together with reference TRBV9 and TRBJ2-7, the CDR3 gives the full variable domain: DSGVTQTPKHLITATGQRVTLRCSPRSGDLSVYWYQQSLDQGLQFLIQYYNGEERAKGNILERFSAQQFPDLHSELNLSSLELGDSALYFCASSSQGPSSYEQYFGPGTRLTVT.